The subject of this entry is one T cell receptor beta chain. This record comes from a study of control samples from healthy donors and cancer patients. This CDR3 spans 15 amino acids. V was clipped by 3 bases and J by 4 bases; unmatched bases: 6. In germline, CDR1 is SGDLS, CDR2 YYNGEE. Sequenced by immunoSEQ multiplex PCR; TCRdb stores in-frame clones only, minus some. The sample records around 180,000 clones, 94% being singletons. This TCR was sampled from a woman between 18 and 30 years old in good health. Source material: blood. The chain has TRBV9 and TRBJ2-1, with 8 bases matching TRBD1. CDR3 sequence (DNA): TGTGCCAGCAGCGCCCGGGACAGGACTTACAATGAGCAGTTCTTC. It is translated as CASSARDRTYNEQFF.